The 9 T cell receptor beta chains below were found in one sample sequenced in a study of beta chain features in type 1 diabetes (dated by TCRdb to 2016 to 2019). Library preparation was by the immunoSEQ multiplex PCR assay. The entire isolated RNA was reverse transcribed using the High Capacity cDNA Reverse Transcription Kit, and thus expressed TCRB transcripts were sequenced. Drawn from immuneACCESS, this table holds only the in-frame rearrangements with V and J called that TCRdb kept. Clones are partly lost; checked studies trace under half to an unresolved V gene and leave the rest unexplained. The sample table records under 300,000 clones; 25% to 35% of these occur just once. The ten largest make up 3% to 4% of the sample. Sample: central memory CD4+ T cells from blood. The receptors shown here come from a man aged 30 to 39 in good health.

V and J are TRBV9 and TRBJ2-1; TRBD2 matches at 7 bases. The V gene's germline CDR1 is SGDLS and CDR2 YYNGEE. The CDR3 runs to 17 residues. V was pared by 4 bases and J by 6 bases, with 16 bases of the junction left unmatched. Here the CDR3 reads CASSPTKGREFSNEQFF. The CDR3 bases are TGTGCCAGCAGCCCCACAAAGGGGCGGGAGTTTAGCAATGAGCAGTTCTTC.

V and J are TRBV30 and TRBJ2-7; D is possibly TRBD1 (6 bases). CDR3 length: 14 residues. Germline V gives CDR1 GTSNPN, CDR2 SVGIG (reference sequence). V lost 0 bases and J lost 3, with 12 bases in between. CDR3 coding DNA: TGTGCCTGGAGTGTACCCGGGACATTCTACGAGCAGTACTTC. It encodes CAWSVPGTFYEQYF. Variable domain in full (rest from reference TRBV30 and TRBJ2-7): SQTIHQWPATLVQPVGSPLSLECTVEGTSNPNLYWYRQAAGRGLQLLFYSVGIGQISSEVPQNLSASRPQDRQFILSSKKLLLSDSGFYLCAWSVPGTFYEQYFGPGTRLTVT.

The V and J genes are TRBV5-4 and TRBJ2-7; 7 bases map to TRBD2. Germline CDR1 reads SGHNT; CDR2 reads YYREEE (reference sequence). There are 16 residues in the CDR3. Trimming cost V 3 bases and J 3 bases; bases outside gene matches: 12. CDR3 sequence: CASSWGGGSSHYEQYF. Written as DNA, the CDR3 is TGTGCCAGCAGCTGGGGCGGCGGGAGCTCCCACTACGAGCAGTACTTC.

This clone appeared a few times. V is TRBV18 and J is TRBJ1-1; D is undetermined. The CDR3 loop spans 14 amino acids. The V gene lost 3 bases and the J gene lost 2 bases, with 10 bases spanning the gap. The germline CDR1 and CDR2 sequences are KGHSH and LQKENI. This chain's CDR3 is CASSPAYQNTEAFF. The CDR3 DNA follows: TGTGCCAGCTCACCCGCCTACCAAAACACTGAAGCTTTCTTT.

In this sample, this clone turned up a few times. The gene calls are TRBV7-2 and TRBJ2-7; D might be TRBD2 (5 bases). Trimming shortened V by 2 bases and J by 3 bases, and 14 bases separated the two germline ends. Germline CDR1 reads SGHTA; CDR2 reads FQGNSA. The length of the CDR3 is 15 residues. CDR3 coding DNA: TGTGCCAGCAGCTTACGCGGGCTAGAGGGCTACGAGCAGTACTTC. It encodes CASSLRGLEGYEQYF.

V usage is TRBV4-3 and J usage is TRBJ2-1; D is undetermined. CDR3 length equals 14 residues. Trimming left V 1 base short and J 6 bases short, with 10 bases between. CDR1 and CDR2 (germline): LGHNA, YSLEER. For the CDR3, the DNA is TGCGCCAGCAGCCAAGTCCTGGGCGGCAATGAGCAGTTCTTC. It codes for CASSQVLGGNEQFF.

The chain uses TRBV29-1 and TRBJ1-1, with D uncertain. CDR1 and CDR2 (germline): SQVTM, ANQGSEA. The V gene lost 7 bases and the J gene lost 5 bases, with 20 bases spanning the gap. CDR3 length equals 14 residues. CDR3 residues: CSAQVNMGGTEAFF. CDR3 coding DNA: TGCAGCGCCCAAGTGAATATGGGAGGGACTGAAGCTTTCTTT.

A word on this clone: The sample has other DNA sequences that encode this CDR3 too. This chain joins TRBV20-1 and TRBJ2-1; D unresolved. Germline CDR1 and CDR2: DFQATT and SNEGSKA (reference sequence). The CDR3 has 10 amino acids. The V gene lost 4 bases and the J gene lost 5 bases, with 3 bases spanning the gap. The CDR3 loop is CSAIDNEQFF. CDR3 in DNA: TGCAGTGCTATAGACAATGAGCAGTTCTTC.

This clone was picked up a small number of times. The chain uses TRBV29-1 and TRBJ2-6; the D gene is possibly TRBD2 (6 bases). The CDR3 is made up of 14 amino acids. Germline CDR1 reads SQVTM; CDR2 reads ANQGSEA. V was cut by 6 bases and J by 5 bases, with 14 bases left in between. The CDR3 loop is CSVLGTVRANVLTF. The CDR3 bases are TGCAGCGTCCTCGGGACTGTTAGGGCCAACGTCCTGACTTTC.